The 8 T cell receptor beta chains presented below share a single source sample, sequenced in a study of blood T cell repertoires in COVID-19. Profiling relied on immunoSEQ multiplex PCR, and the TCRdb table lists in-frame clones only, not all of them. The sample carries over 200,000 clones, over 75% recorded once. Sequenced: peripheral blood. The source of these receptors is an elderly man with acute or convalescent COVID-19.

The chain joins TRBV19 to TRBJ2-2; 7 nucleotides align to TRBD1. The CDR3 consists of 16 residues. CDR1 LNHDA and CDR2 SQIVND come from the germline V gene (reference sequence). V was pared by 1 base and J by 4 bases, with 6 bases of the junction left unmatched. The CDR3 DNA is TGTGCCAGTAGTATAGGCGACAGGGTGGCCACCGGGGAGCTGTTTTTT. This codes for CASSIGDRVATGELFF.

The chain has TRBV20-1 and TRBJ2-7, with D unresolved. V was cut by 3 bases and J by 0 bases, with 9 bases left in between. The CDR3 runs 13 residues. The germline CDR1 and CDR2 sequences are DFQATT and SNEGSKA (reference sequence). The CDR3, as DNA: TGCAGTGCTAGTCTAGGTTCCTCCTACGAGCAGTACTTC. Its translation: CSASLGSSYEQYF.

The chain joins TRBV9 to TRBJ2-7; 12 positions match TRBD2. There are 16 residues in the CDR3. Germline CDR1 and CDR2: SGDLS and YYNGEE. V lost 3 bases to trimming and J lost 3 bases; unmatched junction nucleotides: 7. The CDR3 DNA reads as TGTGCCAGCAGCGCCGGACTAGCGGGGCCCTACTACGAGCAGTACTTC. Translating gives CASSAGLAGPYYEQYF. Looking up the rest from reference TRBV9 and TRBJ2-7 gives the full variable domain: DSGVTQTPKHLITATGQRVTLRCSPRSGDLSVYWYQQSLDQGLQFLIQYYNGEERAKGNILERFSAQQFPDLHSELNLSSLELGDSALYFCASSAGLAGPYYEQYFGPGTRLTVT.

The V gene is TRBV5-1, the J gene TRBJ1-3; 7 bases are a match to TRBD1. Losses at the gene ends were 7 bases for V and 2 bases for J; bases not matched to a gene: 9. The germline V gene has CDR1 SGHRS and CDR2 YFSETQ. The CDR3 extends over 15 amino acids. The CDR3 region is CASCDREKAGNTIYF. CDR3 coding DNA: TGCGCCAGCTGCGACAGGGAGAAAGCTGGAAACACCATATATTTT. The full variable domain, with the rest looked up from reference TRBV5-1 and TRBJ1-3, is KAGVTQTPRYLIKTRGQQVTLSCSPISGHRSVSWYQQTPGQGLQFLFEYFSETQRNKGNFPGRFSGRQFSNSRSEMNVSTLELGDSALYLCASCDREKAGNTIYFGEGSWLTVV.

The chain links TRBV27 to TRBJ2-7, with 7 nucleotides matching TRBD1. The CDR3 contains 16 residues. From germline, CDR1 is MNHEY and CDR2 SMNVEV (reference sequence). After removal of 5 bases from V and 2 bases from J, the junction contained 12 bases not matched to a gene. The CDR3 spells CASSPRTGSPPYEQYF. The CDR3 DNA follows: TGTGCCAGCAGTCCCCGGACAGGAAGTCCCCCCTACGAGCAGTACTTC.

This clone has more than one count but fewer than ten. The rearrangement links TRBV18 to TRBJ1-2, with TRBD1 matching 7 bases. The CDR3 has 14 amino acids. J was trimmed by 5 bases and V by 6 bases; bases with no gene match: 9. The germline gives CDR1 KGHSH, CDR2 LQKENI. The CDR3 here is CASSLGQASYGYTF. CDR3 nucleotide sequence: TGTGCCAGCTCGCTAGGACAGGCTAGTTATGGCTACACCTTC.

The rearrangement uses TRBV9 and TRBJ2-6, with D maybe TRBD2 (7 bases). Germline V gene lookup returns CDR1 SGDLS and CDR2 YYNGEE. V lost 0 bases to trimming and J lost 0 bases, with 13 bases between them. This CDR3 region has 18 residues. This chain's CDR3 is CASSVVGGGSSGANVLTF. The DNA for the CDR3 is TGTGCCAGCAGCGTAGTGGGAGGGGGAAGCTCTGGGGCCAACGTCCTGACTTTC. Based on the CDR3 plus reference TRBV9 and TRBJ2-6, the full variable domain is DSGVTQTPKHLITATGQRVTLRCSPRSGDLSVYWYQQSLDQGLQFLIQYYNGEERAKGNILERFSAQQFPDLHSELNLSSLELGDSALYFCASSVVGGGSSGANVLTFGAGSRLTVL.

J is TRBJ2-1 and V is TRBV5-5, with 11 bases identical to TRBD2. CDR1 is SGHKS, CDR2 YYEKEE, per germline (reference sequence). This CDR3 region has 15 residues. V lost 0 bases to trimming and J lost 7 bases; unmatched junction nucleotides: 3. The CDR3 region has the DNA TGTGCCAGCAGCTTGGGAACTAGCGGGAGTAATGAGCAGTTCTTC. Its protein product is CASSLGTSGSNEQFF.